A single sample gave rise to the 26 T cell receptor beta chains below, sequenced in a study of control samples from healthy donors and cancer patients (dated by TCRdb to the early 2020s). The protocol used for the library was the immunoSEQ multiplex PCR assay. This is the immuneACCESS table as TCRdb keeps it, with only in-frame sequences that have V and J called. A part of the clones is gone; compared with another copy, unresolved V genes explain less than half, and the rest is unexplained. The sample table holds around 140,000 clones, of which approximately 92% were seen once. 4.5% to 7% of the sample is in the top ten clones. The sequencing sample was made of blood. These receptor sequences come from a man between 18 and 35 years old in good health.

This clone occurred once. The chain is built from TRBV28 and TRBJ2-1; 9 positions match TRBD2. The germline V gene has CDR1 MDHEN and CDR2 SYDVKM. The CDR3 totals 17 residues. V shed 6 bases and J 4 bases; nucleotides not matched to a gene: 13. Here the CDR3 reads CASRDHAGGNLYNEQFF. The CDR3 region has the DNA TGTGCCAGCAGGGACCATGCGGGGGGGAACCTATACAATGAGCAGTTCTTC.

CDR3 region: CASSLRSGGFTDTQYF. DNA for the CDR3: TGTGCCAGCAGCTTGAGGTCAGGGGGCTTCACAGATACGCAGTATTTT. The V call is TRBV5-6, the J call TRBJ2-3; 8 nucleotides align to TRBD1. The CDR3 is made up of 16 amino acids. Trimming removed 1 base from V and 2 bases from J; junction bases left unmatched: 6. Looked up from germline, CDR1 is SGHDT and CDR2 is YYEEEE.

The chain links TRBV5-1 to TRBJ2-3; 11 nucleotides line up with TRBD2. From germline, CDR1 is SGHRS and CDR2 YFSETQ. Trimming cost V 0 bases and J 6 bases; bases outside gene matches: 6. This CDR3 region has 16 residues. This chain's CDR3 is CASSLVAGGPADTQYF. DNA of the CDR3: TGCGCCAGCAGCTTGGTAGCGGGGGGGCCGGCGGATACGCAGTATTTT.

This chain uses TRBV6-1 with TRBJ2-1; unclear D gene. The CDR3 is 12 amino acids. Trimming shortened V by 3 bases and J by 10 bases, and 10 bases separated the two germline ends. CDR1 and CDR2 from the germline V gene are MNHNS and SASEGT. The CDR3 region has the DNA TGTGCCAGCAGTGAGGAGTTTAACGAGCAGTTCTTC. Protein sequence: CASSEEFNEQFF.

V and J are TRBV6-5 and TRBJ2-7; the D gene could be TRBD1 or TRBD2 (5 bases each). The germline V and J ends were trimmed by 6 bases and 0 bases, with 15 bases remaining between them. The CDR3 is 15 residues long. CDR1 and CDR2 from the germline V gene are MNHEY and SVGAGI. CDR3 nucleotides: TGTGCCAGCAGCGTCCGGGACGGTAGCTCCTACGAGCAGTACTTC. It is translated as CASSVRDGSSYEQYF.

DNA of the CDR3: TGTGCCTGGAGGGCGGCCGATGAAGCTTTCTTT. Translation gives CAWRAADEAFF. V gene TRBV30 combines with J gene TRBJ1-1; D is undetermined. CDR1 and CDR2 (germline): GTSNPN, SVGIG (reference sequence). Trimming shortened V by 3 bases and J by 7 bases, and 9 bases separated the two germline ends. This CDR3 region has 11 residues.

The V and J genes are TRBV13 and TRBJ2-3; 8 bases are shared with TRBD2. V trimming: 3 bases; J trimming: 1 base; junction bases outside the gene matches: 0. The CDR3 totals 14 residues. Germline V gene sequence: CDR1 PRHDT, CDR2 FYEKMQ (reference sequence). The chain's CDR3 is CASSLRGGTDTQYF. The CDR3 bases are TGTGCCAGCAGCTTGCGGGGGGGCACAGATACGCAGTATTTT.

This rearrangement joins TRBV9 to TRBJ1-2, with TRBD1 matching 8 bases. The ends lost 2 bases at V and 4 bases at J; junction bases unmatched: 4. Germline CDR1 is SGDLS and CDR2 is YYNGEE. The CDR3 totals 14 residues. CDR3 protein: CASSVTGAGYGYTF. The CDR3 DNA sequence: TGTGCCAGCAGCGTGACAGGGGCCGGCTATGGCTACACCTTC.

The chain couples TRBV5-5 to TRBJ1-6; weak D call: TRBD1 (6 bases). CDR3 length equals 16 residues. V was pared by 0 bases and J by 9 bases, with 16 bases between. The germline gives CDR1 SGHKS, CDR2 YYEKEE (reference sequence). CDR3 sequence reads: CASSLAWGGAGSPLHF. CDR3 DNA: TGTGCCAGCAGCTTGGCCTGGGGGGGCGCGGGTTCACCCCTCCACTTT.

The V gene is TRBV20-1, the J gene TRBJ2-5; D gene ambiguous. Germline V gene lookup returns CDR1 DFQATT and CDR2 SNEGSKA (reference sequence). Trimming pared 5 bases from V and 5 bases from J, leaving 6 bases between. The CDR3 has 10 amino acids. CDR3 protein: CSAAMETQYF. CDR3 DNA: TGCAGTGCTGCAATGGAGACCCAGTACTTC.

The chain joins TRBV19 to TRBJ2-2; D remains ambiguous. The CDR3 spans 15 residues. V was shortened by 3 bases and J by 0 bases, with 8 bases between the two germline ends. Germline CDR1 and CDR2: LNHDA and SQIVND (reference sequence). CDR3 coding DNA: TGTGCCAGTAGTATTGGGCGAACGAACACCGGGGAGCTGTTTTTT. This gives the protein CASSIGRTNTGELFF.

The chain couples TRBV5-6 to TRBJ1-3; no firm D call. The CDR3 spans 15 residues. The V gene's germline CDR1 is SGHDT and CDR2 YYEEEE. Deletions cut 0 bases from V and 3 bases from J, with 10 bases between. CDR3 DNA sequence: TGTGCCAGCAGCTTGGTAGCGGCGGGTGGAAACACCATATATTTT. Its protein is CASSLVAAGGNTIYF. Combining the CDR3 with reference TRBV5-6 and TRBJ1-3 gives the whole variable domain DAGVTQSPTHLIKTRGQQVTLRCSPKSGHDTVSWYQQALGQGPQFIFQYYEEEERQRGNFPDRFSGHQFPNYSSELNVNALLLGDSALYLCASSLVAAGGNTIYFGEGSWLTVV.

The V and J genes are TRBV6-1 and TRBJ1-4, with 7 bases aligning to TRBD1. CDR3 size: 14 residues. Germline assignment: CDR1 MNHNS and CDR2 SASEGT. J gave up 7 bases and V 3 bases, and 5 bases lay outside the gene matches. CDR3 sequence: CASSETGSPEKLFF. CDR3 DNA sequence: TGTGCCAGCAGTGAGACAGGGTCCCCTGAAAAACTGTTTTTT.

This chain links TRBV27 with TRBJ2-1, with 7 bases aligning to TRBD2. The CDR3 is 14 amino acids. Germline lookup yields CDR1 MNHEY and CDR2 SMNVEV (reference sequence). The ends lost 11 bases at V and 4 bases at J; junction bases unmatched: 11. The CDR3 here is CASGWRGSYNEQFF. In nucleotides, the CDR3 is TGTGCCTCGGGGTGGCGGGGGAGTTACAATGAGCAGTTCTTC.

The chain is built from TRBV2 and TRBJ1-1, with 8 bases lining up with TRBD1. Trimming cost V 1 base and J 7 bases; bases outside gene matches: 5. The CDR3 extends over 14 amino acids. Looked up from germline, CDR1 is SNHLY and CDR2 is FYNNEI. The CDR3 nucleotides read TGTGCCAGCAGTGAAGGCAGGGGGCCTGGTGAAGCTTTCTTT. Protein sequence: CASSEGRGPGEAFF.

The chain couples TRBV2 to TRBJ2-5, with 10 bases that match TRBD2. Germline trimming cut 5 bases from V and 5 bases from J; bases unmatched to any gene: 20. The germline CDR1 and CDR2 sequences are SNHLY and FYNNEI. The CDR3 length is 19 residues. The CDR3 loop is CASSKNGGLAGALGETQYF. CDR3 nucleotide sequence: TGTGCCAGCAGTAAAAACGGGGGGCTAGCGGGGGCCTTAGGTGAGACCCAGTACTTC.

CDR3 coding DNA: TGTGCCAGCTCACCATTCAGGGAGGGGACTGAAGCTTTCTTT. Protein sequence: CASSPFREGTEAFF. The V and J genes are TRBV18 and TRBJ1-1; TRBD1 is a possible D gene (5 bases). CDR3 length: 14 residues. CDR1 is KGHSH and CDR2 is LQKENI in the germline V gene. Trimming cost V 2 bases and J 5 bases, with 12 bases left between them.

The CDR3 DNA sequence: TGTGCCAGCAGCCGCCGGGACAGTGGGTCTGAAGCTTTCTTT. Protein: CASSRRDSGSEAFF. The chain uses TRBV3-1 (or the pseudogene TRBV3-2) and TRBJ1-1; the match to TRBD1 covers 7 bases. The CDR3 consists of 14 residues. Trimming removed 4 bases from V and 6 bases from J; junction bases left unmatched: 8. CDR1 and CDR2 (germline): LGHDT, YNNKEL (reference sequence).

This clone was counted a single time. The CDR3 protein is CASSDRVGNQPQHF. In DNA, the CDR3 is TGTGCCAGCAGTGACAGGGTTGGAAATCAGCCCCAGCATTTT. This chain connects TRBV2 to TRBJ1-5, with D possibly being TRBD1 (5 bases). Trimming stripped 3 bases from V and 4 bases from J, with 10 bases between. The CDR3 length is 14 residues. Per germline, CDR1 SNHLY and CDR2 FYNNEI.

The chain combines TRBV5-1 with TRBJ2-3; D may be TRBD1 (5 bases). The germline V gene encodes CDR1 SGHRS and CDR2 YFSETQ. V was shortened by 0 bases and J by 1 base, with 9 bases between the two germline ends. The CDR3 sequence is 15 residues long. CDR3 loop: CASSLARQRTDTQYF. CDR3 bases: TGCGCCAGCAGCTTGGCTCGACAGCGCACAGATACGCAGTATTTT.

This chain joins TRBV7-2 and TRBJ2-1, with 9 bases fitting TRBD2. The ends lost 2 bases at V and 8 bases at J; junction bases unmatched: 10. The CDR3 length is 16 residues. The germline CDR1 and CDR2 sequences are SGHTA and FQGNSA. CDR3 residues: CASSLLAGDPGDEQFF. The CDR3 DNA follows: TGTGCCAGCAGCTTATTAGCGGGGGACCCCGGGGATGAGCAGTTCTTC. Filled out from reference TRBV7-2 and TRBJ2-1, the complete variable domain reads GAGVSQSPSNKVTEKGKDVELRCDPISGHTALYWYRQSLGQGLEFLIYFQGNSAPDKSGLPSDRFSAERTGGSVSTLTIQRTQQEDSAVYLCASSLLAGDPGDEQFFGPGTRLTVL.

J is TRBJ2-5 and V is TRBV7-6, with a weak D call TRBD2 (5 bases). Trimming took 5 bases from V and 5 from J, leaving 12 bases between them. This CDR3 is 13 amino acids long. CDR1 and CDR2 from the germline V gene are SGHVS and FNYEAQ. As DNA, the CDR3 is TGTGCCAGCAGCACAAACTCGGGGGAGACCCAGTACTTC. Its translation: CASSTNSGETQYF. Combining the CDR3 with reference TRBV7-6 and TRBJ2-5 gives the whole variable domain GAGVSQSPRYKVTKRGQDVALRCDPISGHVSLYWYRQALGQGPEFLTYFNYEAQQDKSGLPNDRFSAERPEGSISTLTIQRTEQRDSAMYRCASSTNSGETQYFGPGTRLLVL.

The chain has TRBV25-1 and TRBJ1-2; D is unclear. The CDR3 is 11 residues long. V gave up 8 bases and J gave up 8 bases, with 12 bases separating them. Germline V gene data show CDR1 as MGHDK and CDR2 as SYGVNS. CDR3 loop: CASLSGGGYTF. The CDR3 bases are TGTGCCAGCCTCTCGGGTGGGGGCTACACCTTC.

The chain uses TRBV30 and TRBJ1-1; D gene unclear. Germline V gives CDR1 GTSNPN, CDR2 SVGIG (reference sequence). The CDR3 is 13 residues long. The ends were cut back, 2 bases at V and 6 bases at J, with 13 bases in the middle. CDR3 in DNA: TGTGCCTGGAGTTTTCCCCCCGCAGCTGAAGCTTTCTTT. Residues: CAWSFPPAAEAFF.

The V gene is TRBV6-5, the J gene TRBJ1-1; D not resolved. The V gene lost 7 bases and the J gene lost 8 bases, with 11 bases spanning the gap. The V gene's germline CDR1 is MNHEY and CDR2 SVGAGI. The CDR3 length is 11 residues. This CDR3 reads CASKWHHEAFF. In DNA, the CDR3 is TGTGCCAGCAAATGGCACCACGAAGCTTTCTTT.

This clone is classed as medium-sized. The gene calls are TRBV18 and TRBJ1-6; D is uncertain. CDR1 is KGHSH, CDR2 LQKENI, per germline. The CDR3 consists of 10 residues. V shed 5 bases and J shed 7 bases, with 0 bases lying between them. The CDR3 region is CASSNSPLHF. In nucleotides, the CDR3 is TGTGCCAGCTCAAATTCACCCCTCCACTTT.